Listed below are T cell receptor beta chains from one sample, sequenced in a study of radiation and T cells in renal cell carcinoma. TCRdb's copy holds only in-frame clones and misses some; the assay was immunoSEQ multiplex PCR. The repertoire consists of 110,000 to 150,000 clones, with 83% occurring once and the leading ten covering less than 25%. Source: blood, taken from a patient whose treatment included radiotherapy and nephrectomy. These receptors came from a woman in her 50s with renal cell carcinoma. The CDR3 runs from the conserved cysteine through the conserved F or W. The D gene is left open where the match is weak. Expanded clones are given a class, and other clones once, few, many or no size at all.

CDR3 protein: CASRTAGGITGELFF
CDR3 DNA: TGTGCCAGCAGGACAGCGGGAGGGATCACCGGGGAGCTGTTTTTT
J gene: TRBJ2-2
clone size: NA
V gene: TRBV6-1
D gene: TRBD2

CDR3 protein: CASSYRGNEQFF
CDR3 DNA: TGCGCCAGCAGCTACAGGGGAAATGAGCAGTTCTTC
J gene: TRBJ2-1
clone size: NA
V gene: TRBV5-1
D gene: TRBD1

CDR3 protein: CASSFGGSNQPQHF
CDR3 DNA: TGTGCCAGCAGTTTTGGAGGGAGCAATCAGCCCCAGCATTTT
J gene: TRBJ1-5
clone size: NA
V gene: TRBV27
D gene: NA

CDR3 protein: CAISEMGTATSAAFF
CDR3 DNA: TGTGCCATCAGTGAGATGGGGACAGCCACTTCAGCAGCTTTCTTT
J gene: TRBJ1-1
clone size: many
V gene: TRBV10-3
D gene: TRBD1

CDR3 protein: CASKLAGEGETQYF
CDR3 DNA: TGTGCCAGCAAGTTAGCGGGAGAGGGGGAGACCCAGTACTTC
J gene: TRBJ2-5
clone size: NA
V gene: TRBV25-1
D gene: TRBD2

CDR3 protein: CASSYSTGDRYNEQFF
CDR3 DNA: TGTGCCAGCAGTTATTCAACCGGGGATCGGTACAATGAGCAGTTCTTC
J gene: TRBJ2-1
clone size: NA
V gene: TRBV6-9
D gene: NA

CDR3 protein: CASSPPRDSYRYTF
CDR3 DNA: TGTGCCAGCTCACCACCGCGGGACAGCTATCGCTACACCTTC
J gene: TRBJ1-2
clone size: NA
V gene: TRBV18
D gene: TRBD1

CDR3 protein: CASSGRTSGNYEQYF
CDR3 DNA: TGCGCCAGCAGCGGCCGGACTAGCGGGAACTACGAGCAGTACTTC
J gene: TRBJ2-7
clone size: NA
V gene: TRBV5-1
D gene: TRBD2

CDR3 protein: CASRSLGAGTPRTDTQYF
CDR3 DNA: TGTGCAAGTCGCTCCCTAGGCGCCGGGACTCCTCGCACAGATACGCAGTATTTT
J gene: TRBJ2-3
clone size: NA
V gene: TRBV12-2
D gene: NA

CDR3 protein: CASSLGFEGAWDGYTF
CDR3 DNA: TGTGCCAGCAGCTTGGGTTTTGAGGGGGCTTGGGATGGCTACACCTTC
J gene: TRBJ1-2
clone size: NA
V gene: TRBV11-2
D gene: TRBD1

CDR3 protein: CASSGRDSGNTIYF
CDR3 DNA: TGTGCCAGCAGCGGCAGGGACTCTGGAAACACCATATATTTT
J gene: TRBJ1-3
clone size: few
V gene: TRBV9
D gene: NA

CDR3 protein: CASSPAGSNTEAFF
CDR3 DNA: TGTGCCAGCTCACCGGCAGGATCGAACACTGAAGCTTTCTTT
J gene: TRBJ1-1
clone size: NA
V gene: TRBV18
D gene: NA

CDR3 protein: CASTSASGIAGELFF
CDR3 DNA: TGTGCCAGCACTTCGGCTAGCGGGATAGCCGGGGAGCTGTTTTTT
J gene: TRBJ2-2
clone size: NA
V gene: TRBV5-4
D gene: TRBD2

CDR3 protein: CASRLQGAGLEQYF
CDR3 DNA: TGCGCCAGCAGGCTGCAGGGGGCCGGTCTCGAGCAGTACTTC
J gene: TRBJ2-7
clone size: NA
V gene: TRBV5-1
D gene: TRBD1

CDR3 protein: CASNPGVLGGYTF
CDR3 DNA: TGTGCCAGCAATCCAGGAGTGTTGGGTGGCTACACCTTC
J gene: TRBJ1-2
clone size: NA
V gene: TRBV6-5
D gene: NA

CDR3 protein: CSATLASEQYF
CDR3 DNA: TGCAGTGCCACTTTAGCCTCCGAGCAGTACTTC
J gene: TRBJ2-7
clone size: NA
V gene: TRBV20-1
D gene: NA

CDR3 protein: CASSRPGSRDGVFF
CDR3 DNA: TGCGCCAGCAGCCGCCCTGGTAGCAGGGATGGTGTTTTCTTT
J gene: TRBJ1-1
clone size: few
V gene: TRBV4-1
D gene: NA

CDR3 protein: CAIMAASGGETQYF
CDR3 DNA: TGTGCCATCATGGCGGCTAGCGGGGGAGAGACCCAGTACTTC
J gene: TRBJ2-5
clone size: NA
V gene: TRBV10-3
D gene: TRBD2

CDR3 protein: CASSQDLVGYRGEQYF
CDR3 DNA: TGCGCCAGCAGCCAAGATCTAGTGGGGTATCGGGGCGAGCAGTACTTC
J gene: TRBJ2-7
clone size: NA
V gene: TRBV4-3
D gene: NA

CDR3 protein: CASSISAGPGYYGYTF
CDR3 DNA: TGTGCCAGCTCGATCTCAGCAGGGCCCGGATACTATGGCTACACCTTC
J gene: TRBJ1-2
clone size: few
V gene: TRBV18
D gene: NA

CDR3 protein: CASSPGLQETQYF
CDR3 DNA: TGCGCCAGCAGTCCGGGACTTCAAGAGACCCAGTACTTC
J gene: TRBJ2-5
clone size: NA
V gene: TRBV5-1
D gene: NA

CDR3 protein: CASSPTPAGDDTEAFF
CDR3 DNA: TGTGCCAGCAGTCCAACTCCCGCAGGGGACGACACTGAAGCTTTCTTT
J gene: TRBJ1-1
clone size: NA
V gene: TRBV28
D gene: NA

CDR3 protein: CASSEFSAGGEETQYF
CDR3 DNA: TGTGCCAGCAGCGAGTTCTCGGCGGGGGGCGAGGAGACCCAGTACTTC
J gene: TRBJ2-5
clone size: NA
V gene: TRBV7-9
D gene: TRBD2

CDR3 protein: CASSEAGLQGHTQYF
CDR3 DNA: TGTGCCAGCAGTGAAGCAGGGTTGCAGGGGCATACGCAGTATTTT
J gene: TRBJ2-3
clone size: NA
V gene: TRBV2
D gene: NA

CDR3 protein: CASSHGVPTHTGELFF
CDR3 DNA: TGTGCCAGCAGCCATGGGGTACCCACCCACACCGGGGAGCTGTTTTTT
J gene: TRBJ2-2
clone size: NA
V gene: TRBV2
D gene: NA

CDR3 protein: CAWTTPGGELFF
CDR3 DNA: TGTGCCTGGACAACGCCCGGTGGGGAGCTGTTTTTT
J gene: TRBJ2-2
clone size: NA
V gene: TRBV30
D gene: NA

CDR3 protein: CASSYSVGGGSDKFF
CDR3 DNA: NA
J gene: TRBJ2-1
clone size: NA
V gene: TRBV6-5
D gene: NA

CDR3 protein: CASSVVRSNTEAFF
CDR3 DNA: TGTGCCAGCAGCGTAGTCCGCTCGAACACTGAAGCTTTCTTT
J gene: TRBJ1-1
clone size: few
V gene: TRBV9
D gene: NA

CDR3 protein: CASSLGDTNQETQYF
CDR3 DNA: TGCGCCAGCAGCTTGGGGGACACCAATCAAGAGACCCAGTACTTC
J gene: TRBJ2-5
clone size: NA
V gene: TRBV5-1
D gene: NA

CDR3 protein: CASSQGQGPSYEQYF
CDR3 DNA: TGCGCCAGCAGCCAAGGACAGGGCCCCTCCTACGAGCAGTACTTC
J gene: TRBJ2-7
clone size: NA
V gene: TRBV4-3
D gene: TRBD1

CDR3 protein: CASSQEIVGGTEQYF
CDR3 DNA: TGCGCCAGCAGCCAAGAGATTGTAGGTGGGACAGAGCAGTACTTC
J gene: TRBJ2-7
clone size: NA
V gene: TRBV4-1
D gene: NA

CDR3 protein: CSVPTQQETQYF
CDR3 DNA: TGCAGCGTGCCCACTCAGCAAGAGACCCAGTACTTC
J gene: TRBJ2-5
clone size: NA
V gene: TRBV29-1
D gene: NA

CDR3 protein: CASSFTGEGTEAFF
CDR3 DNA: TGTGCCAGCAGCTTTACAGGGGAGGGCACTGAAGCTTTCTTT
J gene: TRBJ1-1
clone size: few
V gene: TRBV5-6
D gene: TRBD1

CDR3 protein: CASSPRTSAVYGTDTQYF
CDR3 DNA: TGTGCCAGCTCACCTCGTACATCAGCGGTGTACGGCACAGATACGCAGTATTTT
J gene: TRBJ2-3
clone size: NA
V gene: TRBV18
D gene: NA

CDR3 protein: CASSLAAGQETQYF
CDR3 DNA: TGCGCCAGCAGCTTGGCCGCCGGACAAGAGACCCAGTACTTC
J gene: TRBJ2-5
clone size: NA
V gene: TRBV5-1
D gene: NA

CDR3 protein: CAWSRRTGAIEKLFF
CDR3 DNA: TGTGCCTGGAGCCGAAGGACAGGGGCAATCGAAAAACTGTTTTTT
J gene: TRBJ1-4
clone size: NA
V gene: TRBV30
D gene: TRBD1

CDR3 protein: CASTNLGLAQYNEQFF
CDR3 DNA: TGTGCCAGCACCAATTTGGGACTAGCGCAATACAATGAGCAGTTCTTC
J gene: TRBJ2-1
clone size: NA
V gene: TRBV2
D gene: TRBD2

CDR3 protein: CASSYLTVTEAFF
CDR3 DNA: TGTGCCAGCAGTTACCTAACAGTAACTGAAGCTTTCTTT
J gene: TRBJ1-1
clone size: once
V gene: TRBV6-6
D gene: NA

CDR3 protein: CASSFGSMNTEAFF
CDR3 DNA: TGCGCCAGCAGCTTCGGCAGCATGAACACTGAAGCTTTCTTT
J gene: TRBJ1-1
clone size: NA
V gene: TRBV5-1
D gene: NA

CDR3 protein: CASSQVLVWSGAGGYTF
CDR3 DNA: TGCGCCAGCAGCCAAGTATTAGTTTGGTCAGGGGCAGGCGGCTACACCTTC
J gene: TRBJ1-2
clone size: NA
V gene: TRBV4-3
D gene: NA

CDR3 protein: CASSQDSTGGGNQPQHF
CDR3 DNA: TGCGCCAGCAGCCAAGACTCGACAGGGGGGGGGAATCAGCCCCAGCATTTT
J gene: TRBJ1-5
clone size: NA
V gene: TRBV4-3
D gene: TRBD1

CDR3 protein: CASSVAHRADTQYF
CDR3 DNA: TGTGCCAGCAGCGTAGCGCACCGAGCAGATACGCAGTATTTT
J gene: TRBJ2-3
clone size: NA
V gene: TRBV9
D gene: NA

CDR3 protein: CSVGQVSGNTIYF
CDR3 DNA: TGCAGCGTCGGACAGGTTTCTGGAAACACCATATATTTT
J gene: TRBJ1-3
clone size: NA
V gene: TRBV29-1
D gene: TRBD1

CDR3 protein: CASSSRDRGASGFTYEQYF
CDR3 DNA: TGTGCCAGCAGCAGCCGGGACAGGGGTGCTAGCGGGTTTACCTACGAGCAGTACTTC
J gene: TRBJ2-7
clone size: NA
V gene: TRBV14
D gene: TRBD1

CDR3 protein: CASSPDTYEQYF
CDR3 DNA: TGTGCCAGCAGCCCCGACACTTACGAGCAGTACTTC
J gene: TRBJ2-7
clone size: NA
V gene: TRBV2
D gene: NA

CDR3 protein: CASSYSKQQYF
CDR3 DNA: TGTGCCAGCAGTTACTCGAAGCAGCAGTACTTC
J gene: TRBJ2-7
clone size: NA
V gene: TRBV6-5
D gene: NA

CDR3 protein: CATSSVLHGYTF
CDR3 DNA: TGTGCCACCAGCTCAGTTCTGCATGGCTACACCTTC
J gene: TRBJ1-2
clone size: NA
V gene: TRBV15
D gene: NA

CDR3 protein: CAISNPGQGTDTQYF
CDR3 DNA: TGTGCCATCAGCAATCCGGGACAGGGCACAGATACGCAGTATTTT
J gene: TRBJ2-3
clone size: NA
V gene: TRBV10-3
D gene: TRBD1

CDR3 protein: CASSPHAGEANNEQFF
CDR3 DNA: TGCGCCAGCAGCCCACACGCAGGGGAAGCAAACAATGAGCAGTTCTTC
J gene: TRBJ2-1
clone size: NA
V gene: TRBV4-3
D gene: NA

CDR3 protein: CASSPTGTQETQYF
CDR3 DNA: TGTGCCAGCAGCCCGACAGGGACCCAAGAGACCCAGTACTTC
J gene: TRBJ2-5
clone size: NA
V gene: TRBV5-6
D gene: TRBD1

CDR3 protein: CASSLGHAVQETQYF
CDR3 DNA: TGTGCCAGCAGCTTAGGACATGCGGTTCAAGAGACCCAGTACTTC
J gene: TRBJ2-5
clone size: NA
V gene: TRBV7-6
D gene: NA